This entry is about one T cell receptor beta chain. The antigen it binds to is not known. The input lacks base qualities; no much larger clone sits a single base away. The cohort consisted of some 670 healthy bone marrow donors. At the time of sampling, all cohort members were nominally healthy, though unrecorded immune exposures were likely present. The donor was CMV seronegative and was included in the group of 352 seronegative cohort members. Each donor provided a peripheral blood sample, and peripheral blood mononuclear cells were used for TCR beta sequencing. Genomic DNA extraction from the blood cell samples was performed with the Qiagen DNeasy Blood Extraction Kit. This entry belongs to a study of cytomegalovirus exposure and HLA in healthy donors (dated by TCRdb to the late 2010s). A note on the overall study: According to an earlier analysis of around 600 of the donors, 150 million to 200 million T cells yielded roughly 100 million unique TCR beta sequences and less than 300 Gb of sequence data. High-throughput TCR immunosequencing, statistical association of individual TCRs with disease status, and machine learning were combined to predict cytomegalovirus infection status. A later genetic analysis used genome-wide SNP genotypes for about 60% of the roughly 670 donors, treating that subset as a discovery cohort. Besides the first cohort of under 700 subjects, a separate validation cohort made up of over 100 different subjects was used. The genetic ancestry cluster associated with self-reported Caucasian donors included 81% of the approximately 430 genotyped donors. The T cell repertoires of 670 or so subjects were profiled by immunosequencing and related to cytomegalovirus serostatus. Both class I and class II loci were covered by HLA typing, at four-digit resolution. In a later analysis, previously published TCR beta repertoires from fewer than 750 donors were re-analyzed and high-resolution HLA genotyping was added so that TCR occurrence patterns could be studied. Several DR-DQ haplotypes were treated as single units for association and clustering because of strong linkage in the cohort. To decide whether each TCR beta V gene segment behaved as functional or pseudogenic, an earlier analysis of some 600 of the donors relied on high-throughput TCR beta sequencing. Typing coverage differed by locus: A, B, C, DRB1 and DQB1 were typed in roughly 620-630 donors, DQA1 in roughly 500, DPA1 in 600 to 610, and DPB1 in around 440. Every discovery cohort repertoire had been produced on one sequencing platform. The later analysis used no new phenotypic data to find candidate immune exposures, relying instead on TCR beta sequences and their occurrence across donors. Alongside the repertoire data, information on donor age, sex, ethnicity and CMV serostatus was compiled. The study aimed to test whether signatures of past pathogen exposure could be identified by cataloging public T cell receptors. Among some 400 genotyped donors of the cohort, an average of around 220,000 unique TCR beta nucleotide sequences was sequenced per donor, of which about 20% were non-productive. An early release that covered roughly 600 HLA-typed donors contained 300 to 350 gigabases of sequencing data and tens of millions of unique TCR sequences.

Counted from cysteine to phenylalanine, this CDR3 has 14 amino acids. CDR3 DNA only is kept here, 42 bases in frame from base 1. The germline V and J ends show losses of 3 bases and 8 bases respectively, and no gene match explains 11 bases of the junction. Sequences GTSNPN (CDR1) and SVGIG (CDR2) are obtained from the germline V gene (reference sequence). Library preparation used the immunoSEQ multiplex PCR assay. For the multiplex PCR, a mixture combining 60 forward primers for TCR Vbeta segments and 13 reverse primers for TCR Jbeta segments was used. Amplification of the CDR3 region of rearranged TCR beta genes was performed with a multiplex PCR assay on genomic DNA. On the Illumina HiSeq System, the amplified TCR beta libraries were sequenced as 87-base-pair reads. In the authors' own workflow: A later analysis counted tens of millions of unique TCR beta chains across the 690 or so repertoires, and approximately 11 million of these chains were shared by at least two donors. To remove PCR and sequencing errors, raw reads were error-corrected and collapsed into unique sequences using a nearest-neighbor algorithm that merged closely related sequences. To assign V, D and J gene segments, CDR3 sequences were aligned to IMGT reference sequences. For a sequence to be retained, a match of at least six nucleotides to both a V gene segment and a J gene segment was required. A rearrangement was called productive if the CDR3 had no stop codons and remained in frame with V and J, and every other rearrangement was called non-productive. Following IMGT convention, CDR3 was defined as the stretch from the second conserved V-encoded cysteine to the conserved J-encoded phenylalanine. The earlier analysis of some 600 of the donors excluded sequences that lacked an unambiguous match to a single V gene segment. In an earlier analysis of roughly 500 of the donors, V segments were called functional above 56.7% productive rearrangements and were called segregating when the between-donor standard deviation exceeded 5%. A statistical classification framework was developed to diagnose cytomegalovirus status using the catalog of TCR beta chain sequences. V and J gene assignment, in a later analysis, came from comparing TCR nucleotide sequences with IMGT/GENE-DB human TR gene sequences. A later analysis assigned CDR3 sequences and most-parsimonious VDJ recombination scenarios with the TCRdist pipeline. In a later analysis, each TCR beta chain was defined by its CDR3 amino acid sequence together with its V-gene family, and reads without a unique V-gene family were excluded. To address suspected cross-contamination and a sequencing artifact, a later analysis removed approximately 600 highly shared, low-generation-probability nucleotide sequences. A later analysis calculated a clonal expansion index for each public chain from normalized within-repertoire ranks of inferred template counts. In a later analysis, generation probabilities were computed with a VDJ recombination model fitted to out-of-frame rearrangements, and the resulting probabilities were checked against IGoR. In a later analysis, TCR-TCR, TCR-HLA and TCR-CMV co-occurrence was scored with hypergeometric tests, and a repertoire-size bias correction was applied to TCR pairs. A later analysis estimated false discovery rates by permuting HLA or CMV assignments 20 times. In a later analysis, co-occurring TCRs were grouped using DBSCAN, and TCRdist sequence similarity was added for clustering within HLA-allele-positive subsets. Repertoires with fewer than 30,000 or more than 120,000 public chains, plus five repertoires with anomalous nucleotide sharing, were excluded from co-occurrence clustering. TCRdb stores this immuneACCESS table with in-frame sequences only. Part of the clones is absent; in the studies checked, under half of the shortfall reflects unresolved V genes, and no reason is known for the rest. The V and J calls and clone size come from that table; D and trimming were worked out from the DNA. The sample records more than 120,000 clones, under 90% of which are singletons. Around 2.5% of the sample rests with the top ten.

Results the study describes overall, beyond this receptor: Three of the identified cytomegalovirus-associated TCR beta chains were confirmed in vitro to be specific for cytomegalovirus antigens. In a later analysis, HLA-associated TCR beta chains showed more clonal expansion and lower generation probabilities than non-associated chains that were equally common. Because the 87-base-pair reads could not distinguish some IMGT-functional V segments, including TRBV6-2 and TRBV6-3, those segments were excluded. Specific HLA alleles were associated with 15,000 to 20,000 TCR beta sequences at a false discovery rate of 0.05 in a later analysis. In a later analysis, TCR association rates were found to vary across HLA loci, with the most associated TCRs seen for DRB1 alleles and the fewest for HLA-C alleles. This cohort had only TCR beta chains sequenced, and the lack of alpha or paired-chain data limited which features could be detected. Because HLA typing was missing for some donors at each locus, association tests included only the typed subset. An earlier analysis of around 540 of the donors showed that most TCR beta V segments appeared in productive rearrangements either about 90% or about 30% of the time, which broadly matched IMGT annotations. Linkage disequilibrium might explain the correlated functional status among segregating V segments, but an unknown experimental factor could not be ruled out. According to the authors, the approach could potentially be generalized to other disease states and immunological phenotypes. Assigning TCR associations to individual alleles was difficult when HLA alleles, especially DR and DQ, strongly co-occurred. The study listed 164 TCR beta chains as associated with cytomegalovirus. In both the original and validation cohorts, the classifier was reported to diagnose cytomegalovirus status with high specificity and sensitivity. According to a later genetic analysis, donors in an Asian-associated ancestry cluster had fewer N-insertions in productive TCRs than the approximately 710-donor mean. A further reported finding was that TCR beta sequences accurately predicted the HLA-A and HLA-B alleles for most subjects in the first cohort. The only immune exposure information available for the cohort was CMV serostatus. A later analysis reported that several top co-occurrence clusters appeared linked to parvovirus B19, influenza, CMV and Epstein-Barr virus. Most TCR sequences were seen in very few donors, while some public TCRs were found in many individuals. Because counts were too low, 15 to 20 rarely observed V segments, including chromosome 9 orphons, were left out of the earlier analysis of some 600 of the donors. A later genetic analysis associated a missense DCLRE1C variant with V-gene and J-gene trimming of TCR beta chains, and an independent cohort replicated the association. Most CMV-associated TCR beta chains appeared to be HLA-restricted in a later analysis, and the HLA associations seemed to be driven largely by CMV exposure. The presence/absence analyses assumed that sequencing depth was roughly uniform across donors, and that assumption may not be true. A group of highly shared sequence variants was considered likely to be a technical artifact of the sequencing pipeline.

This TCR was recovered from a male donor in good health and CMV-seronegative. Recombination joined TRBV30 with TRBJ1-2; 8 junctional bases match TRBD1. Sequenced: PBMCs. CDR3 reads: CAWSRAARGHGYTF. The nucleotide sequence reads as follows: TGTGCCTGGAGCCGAGCCGCCAGGGGGCACGGCTACACCTTC.